This note documents a single T cell receptor (beta chain) sequence. Its ends do not fully match the called genes, so a read error is possible. The unsorted libraries had their origin in 2 million PBMCs stored at -80 C. TCRdb itself ran the 5' RACE reads through MiXCR, one entry per CDR3 protein. The sample holds fewer than 90,000 distinct CDR3 sequences, around 10% seen once. The data derive from a study of neurological immune-mediated disorders. The germline V gene encodes CDR1 SGHTA and CDR2 FQGTGA. The CDR3 sequence is 13 residues long. This chain links TRBV7-3 with TRBJ2-3, with D possibly TRBD1 on 5 matching bases. This receptor was identified in a man in his forties in good health. The sample comprised PBMCs. The CDR3 DNA reads as TGTGTCAGCATCTCCACAGGATCAGATACGCAGTATTTT. Translation gives CVSISTGSDTQYF.